Listed here is a single TCR beta chain. The CDR3 does not close with the conserved phenylalanine or tryptophan, likely indicating a read error. This specimen belongs to a study of tumor-infiltrating lymphocytes in primary liver carcinoma. On the study more broadly: Samples returned roughly 3.5 to 7.13 million productive TCRbeta reads, a yield that was similar across tissue types.

Making TCR beta cDNA involved approximately 480 ng total RNA and a constant-region primer. Investigators got TCR beta libraries out of three nested multiplex PCR rounds, done with slightly modified ARM-PCR. Two initial PCR rounds of ten to eleven cycles each paired TRBV1-TRBV30 forward primers with a C-beta reverse primer. Using its own MiXCR run on the multiplex PCR reads, TCRdb lists one record per CDR3 protein. Of around 35,000 distinct CDR3 sequences detected, around 75% appear once; the ten largest clones hold approximately 37%. Each 20-30 mg portion of unsorted bulk tissue served as the source for co-extraction of RNA and DNA. The CDR3 is 14 residues long.

The sequencing sample was made of tumor-adjacent normal liver tissue. J is TRBJ2-3 and V is TRBV12-3 or TRBV12-4; a weak D match, TRBD2 (6 bases). The TCR comes from a man in his forties with primary liver carcinoma and hepatitis B virus infection. CDR3: CASSPDSSGDMQYY. The DNA of the CDR3 is TGTGCCAGCAGTCCCGATTCTTCGGGAGATATGCAGTATTAT.